This TCR beta chain appears in the sequencing data of a study of blood T cell repertoires in COVID-19. Study summary: The United States, Italy and Spain were the sources of the acute and convalescent COVID-19 samples.

This clone has a single count. Measured with immunoSEQ multiplex PCR; TCRdb has only the in-frame clones, and not every one. Seen here are some 220,000 clones, roughly 85% observed once, and the top ten hold roughly 2.2%. Patients at the Seattle site were enrolled during active infection and followed longitudinally. CDR1 and CDR2 (germline): SNHLY, FYNNEI. V dropped 6 bases and J dropped 4; count of bases not matched to a gene: 1. The CDR3 has 15 residues. The clonotype originates from a woman in her 70s with COVID-19, enrolled during active disease. Material: peripheral blood. The chain is built from TRBV2 and TRBJ2-2; 14 bases agree with TRBD2. As DNA, the CDR3 is TGTGCCAGCAGGACTAGCGGGGGGGGCACCGGGGAGCTGTTTTTT. Its protein is CASRTSGGGTGELFF.